The 30 T cell receptor beta chains presented below share a single source sample, sequenced in a study of read filtering for tumor transcriptome and immune sequencing. From 300 to 450 ng of RNA, a library with molecular barcoded alpha/delta and beta/gamma adaptors was made. Via MiXCR, TCRdb re-called the reads, giving one row per CDR3 protein. The sample includes about 57,000 distinct CDR3 sequences, under 25% seen only once; the top ten take approximately 18%. Sequencing was done on a sample of a population of CD138-negative cells sorted from bone marrow. Receptors were obtained from a donor at least 40 years old with multiple myeloma.

This chain connects TRBV29-1 to TRBJ2-3; TRBD1 matches 12 bases. After removal of 5 bases from V and 3 bases from J, the junction contained 3 bases not matched to a gene. This CDR3 has 14 amino acids. The V gene's germline CDR1 is SQVTM and CDR2 ANQGSEA. CDR3 sequence (DNA): TGCAGCGTTTGGGGACAGGGGGCTACAGATACGCAGTATTTT. This translates into CSVWGQGATDTQYF.

At least ten counts were recorded for this clonotype. The CDR3: CASSYPGQGFTEQFF. The CDR3 DNA is TGTGCCAGCAGTTACCCCGGACAGGGTTTCACTGAGCAGTTCTTC. The chain recombines TRBV6-5 with TRBJ2-1; 8 nucleotides align to TRBD1. The CDR3 is 15 residues long. The germline CDR1 and CDR2 sequences are MNHEY and SVGAGI. J was trimmed by 9 bases and V by 2 bases; bases with no gene match: 9.

Many counts were recorded for this clonotype. This sequence joins TRBV19 and TRBJ2-2; D uncertain. V was trimmed by 4 bases and J by 8 bases, leaving 14 bases between them. There are 14 residues in the CDR3. From germline, CDR1 is LNHDA and CDR2 SQIVND (reference sequence). CDR3: CASSSPGTPGELFF. CDR3 in DNA: TGTGCCAGTAGTAGCCCCGGAACCCCGGGGGAGCTGTTTTTT.

CDR3 DNA sequence: TGTGCCATCAGTATCACGGGTATGGGGGTAAAATCGTCGAACACTGAAGCTTTCTTT. Residues: CAISITGMGVKSSNTEAFF. The chain recombines TRBV10-3 with TRBJ1-1; tentative D call: TRBD1 (5 bases). The CDR3 sequence is 19 residues long. The germline V gene has CDR1 ENHRY and CDR2 SYGVKD. Trimming pared 5 bases from V and 1 base from J, leaving 26 bases between.

Only a few counts were recorded for this clonotype. The rearrangement links TRBV24-1 to TRBJ1-4; 10 bases map to TRBD1. Germline loops: CDR1 KGHDR, CDR2 SFDVKD. The CDR3 is made up of 15 amino acids. V lost 3 bases and J lost 7; bases outside the gene matches: 4. The CDR3 bases are TGTGCCACCAGTGATACCGGGACAGGGGTTGAAAAACTGTTTTTT. Residues: CATSDTGTGVEKLFF.

In its sample, this clonotype was seen a few times. The chain joins TRBV19 to TRBJ1-6, with a possible D match to TRBD1 (5 bases). CDR3 length equals 13 residues. V lost 3 bases and J lost 8, with 8 bases in between. Germline V gene sequence: CDR1 LNHDA, CDR2 SQIVND (reference sequence). The CDR3 DNA follows: TGTGCCAGTAGTATCGGGGCAGATTCACCCCTCCACTTT. As protein: CASSIGADSPLHF. The whole variable domain, remainder taken from reference TRBV19 and TRBJ1-6, is DGGITQSPKYLFRKEGQNVTLSCEQNLNHDAMYWYRQDPGQGLRLIYYSQIVNDFQKGDIAEGYSVSREKKESFPLTVTSAQKNPTAFYLCASSIGADSPLHFGNGTRLTVT.

This clonotype appeared many times. V is TRBV29-1 and J is TRBJ2-1; maybe TRBD2 (5 bases). The CDR3 totals 15 residues. Trimming pared 7 bases from V and 0 bases from J, leaving 16 bases between. Germline CDR1 reads SQVTM; CDR2 reads ANQGSEA. The CDR3 region has the DNA TGCAGCGCCTTTCCTAGCCGCTACTCCTACAATGAGCAGTTCTTC. It encodes CSAFPSRYSYNEQFF.

In this sample, this clonotype turned up many times. This chain uses TRBV7-2 with TRBJ2-1, with D possibly being TRBD2 (5 bases). V lost 5 bases, J lost 9 bases, and 14 bases lay in between. This CDR3 has 13 amino acids. Per germline, CDR1 SGHTA and CDR2 FQGNSA. This chain's CDR3 is CASSGSGVSEQFF. The CDR3 DNA is TGTGCCAGCAGCGGGAGTGGCGTCTCTGAGCAGTTCTTC.

To note about this clonotype: A much larger clonotype is one base distant, so this may be a read error. This is likely a read error, given that the CDR3 carries no conserved phenylalanine or tryptophan at its end. The DNA is left out, because the CDR3 cannot be placed on it with certainty; the CDR3 is given as TCRdb lists it. The chain is built from TRBV5-1 and TRBJ1-2; the table's TRBD1 call for D was not verified on the DNA. The CDR3 has 13 amino acids, counting both end residues. CDR1 SGHRS and CDR2 YFSETQ come from the germline V gene. CDR3 in amino acids: CASSPGTPGVGTL.

As for this clonotype: A much larger clone differs from this one at a single base, so this may be a read error. The chain combines TRBV5-1 with TRBJ2-7, with 8 bases matching TRBD2. CDR3 size: 15 residues. CDR1 SGHRS and CDR2 YFSETQ come from the germline V gene. CDR3 amino acids: CASSFQRGTSYERYF. In DNA form, the CDR3 reads TGCGCCAGCAGCTTCCAGCGGGGGACCTCCTACGAGCGGTACTTC.

Concerning this clonotype itself: Since a much larger clone is just one base distant, this may be a read error. The chain couples TRBV11-2 to TRBJ2-5; 11 bases align to TRBD2. Germline V gene sequence: CDR1 SGHAT, CDR2 FQNNGV. The CDR3 is 16 amino acids. CDR3 bases: TGTGCCAGCAGCTTAGGACTAGCGGGGTTCCAAGAGACCCGGTACTTC. Amino acids: CASSLGLAGFQETRYF. Full variable domain (missing parts from reference TRBV11-2 and TRBJ2-5): EAGVAQSPRYKIIEKRQSVAFWCNPISGHATLYWYQQILGQGPKLLIQFQNNGVVDDSQLPKDRFSAERLKGVDSTLKIQPAKLEDSAVYLCASSLGLAGFQETRYFGPGTRLLVL.

At least ten counts were recorded for this clonotype. The chain employs TRBV2 and TRBJ2-6; no clear D. V gave up 4 bases and J gave up 4 bases, with 11 bases separating them. The V gene's germline CDR1 is SNHLY and CDR2 FYNNEI. This CDR3 comprises 15 residues. In DNA, the CDR3 is TGTGCCAGCAGTGTAGAGGAGTCCGGGGCCAACGTCCTGACTTTC. It encodes CASSVEESGANVLTF.

This clonotype is medium-sized. The chain uses TRBV20-1 and TRBJ2-1; D is ambiguous. This CDR3 spans 13 amino acids. Trimming cost V 3 bases and J 1 base, with 7 bases left between them. Germline assignment: CDR1 DFQATT and CDR2 SNEGSKA (reference sequence). CDR3 sequence (DNA): TGCAGTGCTAGGTCTTTTTCCTACAATGAGCAGTTCTTC. Translating gives CSARSFSYNEQFF.

By sample share, this clonotype is medium-sized. The rearrangement joins TRBV6-5 to TRBJ2-1; perhaps TRBD1 as D (6 bases). Trimming cost V 2 bases and J 8 bases, with 7 bases left between them. This CDR3 has 12 amino acids. Germline V gene data show CDR1 as MNHEY and CDR2 as SVGAGI. The CDR3 bases are TGTGCCAGCAGTTACGACAGGTATGAGCAGTTCTTC. Amino acids: CASSYDRYEQFF.

This clonotype was seen a single time. A read error may be the cause here, since a much bigger clone is one base away. The chain recombines TRBV11-2 with TRBJ1-1; D unresolved. This CDR3 has 15 residues. Germline V CDR1 and CDR2: SGHAT, FQNNGV. The CDR3 coding sequence is TGTGCCAGCAGCTTAGGGGCGGGCCGGAACGCTGAAGCTTTCTTT. It yields the protein CASSLGAGRNAEAFF.

For this clonotype: The junction and the germline gene differ at one end; a read error may be behind it. This sequence joins TRBV7-9 and TRBJ2-5; D possibly corresponds to TRBD1 (6 bases). The CDR3 loop spans 16 amino acids. Germline CDR1 reads SEHNR; CDR2 reads FQNEAQ (reference sequence). The DNA of the CDR3 is TGTGCCAGCATCTTAGCTGGAGGCAGGGGACAAGAGACCCAGTACTTC. Its translation is CASILAGGRGQETQYF.

The rearrangement joins TRBV5-1 to TRBJ2-3; perhaps D is TRBD1 or TRBD2 (5 bases each). V was clipped by 3 bases and J by 2 bases, with 10 bases between them. The length of the CDR3 is 14 residues. The germline CDR1 and CDR2 sequences are SGHRS and YFSETQ. CDR3 bases: TGCGCCAGCAGCTATGGGGGAAACACAGATACGCAGTATTTT. Translation: CASSYGGNTDTQYF.

For the CDR3, the DNA is TGTGCCAGCAGCCCAGCGGGACGGGCTTCCGGGACGCAGTATTTT. This sequence encodes CASSPAGRASGTQYF. V gene TRBV7-8 combines with J gene TRBJ2-3, with 7 bases fitting TRBD2. The CDR3 consists of 15 residues. J gave up 9 bases and V 5 bases, and 14 bases lay outside the gene matches. CDR1 SGHVS and CDR2 FQNEAQ come from the germline V gene.

This clonotype was recorded at least ten times. The V gene is TRBV14, the J gene TRBJ1-6, with 12 bases that match TRBD1. Losses at the gene ends were 1 base for V and 6 bases for J; bases not matched to a gene: 7. Per the germline V gene, CDR1 is SGHDN and CDR2 is FVKESK. The CDR3 length is 18 residues. The chain's CDR3 is CASSQGSSGQGANSPLHF. CDR3 coding DNA: TGTGCCAGCAGCCAAGGGTCCTCGGGACAGGGGGCTAATTCACCCCTCCACTTT.

V and J are TRBV7-6 and TRBJ2-7, with no clear D. The J call could be wrong; TRBJ2-1 is a better fit for the DNA end. CDR3 length equals 14 residues. Germline V gene lookup returns CDR1 SGHVS and CDR2 FNYEAQ. CDR3 DNA: TGTGCCAGCAGCTTAGCAGGCGGCACCTACGAGCAGTTCTTC. Translating gives CASSLAGGTYEQFF.

This clonotype was recorded many times. The chain employs TRBV6-4 and TRBJ2-2; D unresolved. The CDR3 length is 13 residues. Germline CDR1 MRHNA, CDR2 SNTAGT. The ends were cut back, 4 bases at V and 2 bases at J, with 5 bases in the middle. The CDR3 is CASSGTNTGELFF. CDR3 DNA sequence: TGTGCCAGCAGTGGCACCAACACCGGGGAGCTGTTTTTT.

A remark on this clonotype: This may stem from a read error, because a much larger clone lies one nucleotide away. The gene calls are TRBV7-3 and TRBJ2-1; 7 bases line up with TRBD2. The V gene's germline CDR1 is SGHTA and CDR2 FQGTGA. The CDR3 has 15 amino acids. Trimming took 6 bases from V and 6 from J; bases not matched to a gene: 11. The chain's CDR3 is CASSIPSGAPNEQFF. The CDR3 DNA reads as TGTGCCAGCAGTATACCTAGCGGAGCCCCCAATGAGCAGTTCTTC. The full variable domain, in which reference TRBV7-3 and TRBJ2-1 provide the parts outside the CDR3, is GAGVSQTPSNKVTEKGKYVELRCDPISGHTALYWYRQSLGQGPEFLIYFQGTGAADDSGLPNDRFFAVRPEGSVSTLKIQRTERGDSAVYLCASSIPSGAPNEQFFGPGTRLTVL.

This clonotype was detected ten times or more. The gene calls are TRBV2 and TRBJ2-5; 9 bases agree with TRBD1. CDR1 SNHLY and CDR2 FYNNEI come from the germline V gene. The J segment lost 5 bases and the V segment lost 8 bases, leaving 9 bases of the junction unmatched. The CDR3 has 14 amino acids. Here the CDR3 DNA reads TGTGCCAGCCTCCCCGGGACAGGGATCGAGACCCAGTACTTC. This sequence encodes CASLPGTGIETQYF.

Remarks on this clonotype: It may be a read error: a sequence one base away is much more abundant. The chain has TRBV6-5 and TRBJ2-1, with a possible D match to TRBD1 (6 bases). The CDR3 length is 14 residues. Germline V gene sequence: CDR1 MNHEY, CDR2 SVGAGI. The CDR3 sequence: CASSPDFRGNVQFF. CDR3 nucleotide sequence: TGTGCCAGCAGCCCGGATTTTAGGGGGAATGTGCAGTTCTTC.

This clonotype was recorded a few times. This chain joins TRBV27 and TRBJ2-7, with 12 bases aligning to TRBD2. The CDR3 spans 15 residues. Germline V lookup: CDR1 MNHEY, CDR2 SMNVEV (reference sequence). The J segment lost 1 base and the V segment lost 3 bases, leaving 1 base of the junction unmatched. Written as DNA, the CDR3 is TGTGCCAGCAGTTTCACTAGCGGGGGGTCCTACGAGCAGTACTTC. Residues: CASSFTSGGSYEQYF.

This clonotype has more than one count but fewer than ten. The rearrangement joins TRBV28 to TRBJ2-3; the D is unclear. Germline loops: CDR1 MDHEN, CDR2 SYDVKM. The CDR3 loop spans 13 amino acids. V was cut by 5 bases and J by 2 bases, with 8 bases left in between. CDR3 sequence reads: CASSDRLTDTQYF. DNA of the CDR3: TGTGCCAGCAGTGATAGACTCACAGATACGCAGTATTTT.

A remark on this clonotype: A read error is possible here, since a much larger clone lies one base away. The chain is built from TRBV5-1 and TRBJ2-5, with D possibly matching TRBD2 (6 bases). The CDR3 spans 14 residues. Germline CDR1 SGHRS, CDR2 YFSETQ. CDR3 sequence: CASSRGGGEETQHF. CDR3 nucleotide sequence: TGCGCCAGCAGCCGTGGAGGAGGGGAGGAGACCCAGCACTTC.

This clonotype showed up many times. The chain is built from TRBV7-9 and TRBJ2-5, with D possibly matching TRBD1 (6 bases). The V gene's germline CDR1 is SEHNR and CDR2 FQNEAQ (reference sequence). The CDR3 has 18 amino acids. V lost 5 bases and J 3 bases, leaving 25 bases between the germline ends. As DNA, the CDR3 is TGTGCCAGCAGCCGAAAGGGTACAGGGATATTTACGGAAGAGACCCAGTACTTC. This gives the protein CASSRKGTGIFTEETQYF.

At least ten counts were recorded for this clonotype. The chain uses TRBV29-1 and TRBJ2-1; possibly TRBD1 for D (7 bases). In germline, CDR1 is SQVTM, CDR2 ANQGSEA. The CDR3 is made up of 12 amino acids. V was pared by 6 bases and J by 4 bases, with 10 bases between. DNA for the CDR3: TGCAGCGTCGCGGGACAGTACAATGAGCAGTTCTTC. It yields the protein CSVAGQYNEQFF.

The chain has TRBV6-5 and TRBJ2-7; D is unclear. The CDR3 has 15 residues. V dropped 1 base and J dropped 2 bases, with 12 bases sitting between them. CDR1 MNHEY and CDR2 SVGAGI come from the germline V gene. The CDR3 sequence is CASSYYVTNTYEQYF. The CDR3 DNA reads TGTGCCAGCAGTTACTATGTGACAAACACCTACGAGCAGTACTTC.